This T cell receptor (beta chain) came from a study of breast tumors, draining lymph nodes, adjacent tissues. Points from the study as a whole: The data were judged consistent with most tumor T cells coming from lymph node and expanding in tumor. Tumor TCR diversity was below lymph nodes but above nontumor tissue. Tumor and nontumor repertoires were significantly more similar in luminal-like than in basal-like breast cancer.

This clonotype was counted many times. Its specificity is not known. Axillary draining lymph nodes of breast cancer patients supplied the node samples. Germline V gene data show CDR1 as SGHNT and CDR2 as YYREEE (reference sequence). V lost 1 base, J lost 0 bases, and 8 bases lay in between. The CDR3 spans 14 residues. TCRdb re-derived calls from the multiplex PCR reads in MiXCR, one entry per CDR3 protein. This table holds 150,000 to 200,000 distinct CDR3 sequences, 33% found once. The sequencing input was axillary lymph node tissue. This sequence originates from a female donor with breast cancer. Some clones in this sample may be carry-over from other donors' samples. The gene calls are TRBV5-4 and TRBJ2-7, with TRBD1 as a possible D gene (6 bases). The CDR3 protein is CASSLQGPSYEQYF. For the CDR3, the DNA is TGTGCCAGCAGCTTGCAGGGGCCCTCCTACGAGCAGTACTTC.